This T cell receptor (beta chain) was identified in a study of blood T cell repertoires in COVID-19. Study-level background: The samples span acute and convalescent COVID-19 from the United States, Italy and Spain. From T cells, B-cell-depleted T cells, or PBMCs came the material, which was cDNA or gDNA.

Per the original methods: Amplification of reference gene primers was used by the study to estimate nucleated cell counts. Profiled with immunoSEQ multiplex PCR; TCRdb holds only in-frame clones, not every one. V and J calls and clone size come straight from that table; D and trimming were deduced from the DNA. The profile shows roughly 35,000 clones, approximately 80% of them singletons. The V gene's germline CDR1 is SGHAT and CDR2 FQNNGV. The CDR3 loop spans 16 amino acids. Between the trimmed V and J ends, which lost 1 base and 1 base, there was a span of 12 bases. Sequencing used peripheral blood. The chain employs TRBV11-2 and TRBJ2-3; D may be TRBD1 (6 bases). The receptor was isolated from an elderly man with acute or convalescent COVID-19. The CDR3 here is CASSLAASGGTDTQYF. CDR3 DNA: TGTGCCAGCAGCTTAGCGGCGTCAGGGGGCACAGATACGCAGTATTTT.